Sequencing of this T cell receptor beta chain was carried out in a study of shared clonotypes between healthy human individuals. This clone was recorded once. Naive CD8 isolation took CD45RO-negative cells positively selected for CCR7 and excluded terminally differentiated effector memory CD45RA+ cells. CDR1 KGHSH and CDR2 LQKENI come from the germline V gene. Trimming shortened V by 3 bases and J by 6 bases, and 17 bases separated the two germline ends. This CDR3 has 15 amino acids. Original analysis: Filtering differed for immunoSEQ, which gave only junction sequences without quality scores. Using immunoSEQ multiplex PCR, the repertoire was profiled, and TCRdb retains in-frame clones only, with some absent. The V and J calls and clone size are taken from that table; D and trimming were inferred from the DNA. The data show about 600,000 clones, roughly 98% seen once.

V gene TRBV18 combines with J gene TRBJ1-1, with D possibly matching TRBD1 (6 bases). The receptor's source is a man aged 25-45 years in good health. Material for sequencing was naive CD8+ T cells sorted from blood. CDR3 in DNA: TGTGCCAGCTCACCTAACCCAGGCGGGGGGCCTGAAGCTTTCTTT. As protein: CASSPNPGGGPEAFF.